This T cell receptor beta chain was observed in a study of shared clonotypes between healthy human individuals. Regarding the study as a whole: Sequencing depth was a factor that was expected to affect clonotype sharing among donors.

This clone came up once. Its matching antigen is unknown. The authors' processing: ImmunoSEQ junction-only sequences lacked quality scores, so their filtering differed. TCRdb's table, derived via immunoSEQ multiplex PCR, lists solely in-frame clones and lacks some. The DNA gave D and trimming, while V, J and clone size come from that table. The sample carries around 2.5 million clones, over 85% recorded once. This CDR3 is 17 amino acids long. V was pared by 1 base and J by 4 bases, with 5 bases of the junction left unmatched. The V gene's germline CDR1 is LNHDA and CDR2 SQIVND (reference sequence). The gene calls are TRBV19 and TRBJ2-1, with 12 bases fitting TRBD2. This clonotype originated in a man aged 18 to 30 in good health. Some clones in this sample may be carry-over from other donors' samples. Material for sequencing was naive CD4+ T cells from PBMCs. Subset given: CD45RA+ positively selected. In DNA form, the CDR3 reads TGTGCCAGTAGTATAGCTAGCGGGAGGGCCTATTACAATGAGCAGTTCTTC. Translated: CASSIASGRAYYNEQFF.